This T cell receptor beta chain is drawn from a study of beta chain features in type 1 diabetes. Study at large: The examined sorted cells totaled fewer than 110,000,000 across samples.

The whole isolated RNA underwent reverse transcription, so sequencing captured expressed TCRB transcripts. It was found that naive, central memory and regulatory T cell samples averaged about 3.57 million reads. Using immunoSEQ multiplex PCR, the repertoire was profiled, and TCRdb retains in-frame clones only, with some absent. The sample has 150,000 to 200,000 clones; around 9% are singletons. CDR3 length: 18 amino acids. V dropped 2 bases and J dropped 0; count of bases not matched to a gene: 9. In germline, CDR1 is LGHNA, CDR2 YNFKEQ. Turning to this clone: The antigen remains undetermined.

Points from the study as a whole: Shorter TCRB CDR3s, moderately but significantly so, were found in Type 1 diabetes patients in all four CD4+ subsets.

The sample was central memory CD4+ T cells from blood. The chain is built from TRBV4-2 and TRBJ1-4, with 7 nucleotides matching TRBD1. This TCR derives from a woman aged 25 to 39 with type 1 diabetes. CDR3 in amino acids: CASSQRTGAGATNEKLFF. The CDR3 region has the DNA TGTGCCAGCAGCCAACGTACAGGGGCAGGGGCAACTAATGAAAAACTGTTTTTT.